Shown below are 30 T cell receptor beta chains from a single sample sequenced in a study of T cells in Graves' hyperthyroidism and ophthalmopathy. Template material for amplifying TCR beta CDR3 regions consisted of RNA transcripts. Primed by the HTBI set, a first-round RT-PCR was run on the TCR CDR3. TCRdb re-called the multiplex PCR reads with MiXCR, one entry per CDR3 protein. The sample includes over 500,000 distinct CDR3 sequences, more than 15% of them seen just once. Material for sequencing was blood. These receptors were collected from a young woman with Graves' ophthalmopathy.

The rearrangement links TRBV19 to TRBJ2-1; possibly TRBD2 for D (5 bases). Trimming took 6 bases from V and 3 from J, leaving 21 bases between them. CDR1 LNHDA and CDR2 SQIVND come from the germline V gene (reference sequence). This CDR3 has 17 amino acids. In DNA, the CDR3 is TGTGCCAGTAGAGAGGCCCATTGGGGAGCAAACTACAATGAGCAGTTCTTC. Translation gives CASREAHWGANYNEQFF. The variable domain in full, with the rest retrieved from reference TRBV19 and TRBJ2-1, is DGGITQSPKYLFRKEGQNVTLSCEQNLNHDAMYWYRQDPGQGLRLIYYSQIVNDFQKGDIAEGYSVSREKKESFPLTVTSAQKNPTAFYLCASREAHWGANYNEQFFGPGTRLTVL.

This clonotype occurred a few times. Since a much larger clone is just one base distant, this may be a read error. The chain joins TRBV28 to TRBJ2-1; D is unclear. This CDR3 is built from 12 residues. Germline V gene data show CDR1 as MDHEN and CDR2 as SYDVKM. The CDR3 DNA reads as TGTGCCAGCAGGCGTCAAACGAATGAGCAGTCCTTC. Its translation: CASRRQTNEQSF.

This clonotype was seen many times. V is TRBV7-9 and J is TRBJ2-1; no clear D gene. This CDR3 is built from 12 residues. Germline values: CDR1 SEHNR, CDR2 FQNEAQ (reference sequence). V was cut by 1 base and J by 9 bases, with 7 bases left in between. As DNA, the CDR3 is TGTGCCAGCAGCTTAGTGGTTGTTGAGCAGTTCTTC. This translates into CASSLVVVEQFF.

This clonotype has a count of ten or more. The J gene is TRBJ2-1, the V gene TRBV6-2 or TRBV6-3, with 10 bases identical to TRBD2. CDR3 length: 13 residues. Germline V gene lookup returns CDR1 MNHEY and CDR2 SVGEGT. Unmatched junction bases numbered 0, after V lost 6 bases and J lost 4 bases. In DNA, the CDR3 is TGTGCCAGCAGACTAGCGGGGTACAATGAGCAGTTCTTC. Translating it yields CASRLAGYNEQFF.

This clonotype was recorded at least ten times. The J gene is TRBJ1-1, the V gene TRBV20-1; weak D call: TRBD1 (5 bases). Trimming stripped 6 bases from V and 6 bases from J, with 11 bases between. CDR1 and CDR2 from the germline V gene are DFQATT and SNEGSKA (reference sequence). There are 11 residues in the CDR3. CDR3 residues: CSARTNSEAFF. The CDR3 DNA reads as TGCAGTGCCAGGACAAACTCTGAAGCTTTCTTT.

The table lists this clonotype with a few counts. CDR3 nucleotide sequence: TGTGCCAGCAGTGAGGGGACCGCGTTACAGCCCCAGCATTTT. Its translation is CASSEGTALQPQHF. The chain joins TRBV2 to TRBJ1-5; D perhaps matches TRBD1 (5 bases). V dropped 3 bases and J dropped 7 bases, with 13 bases sitting between them. This CDR3 is 14 amino acids long. The germline V gene has CDR1 SNHLY and CDR2 FYNNEI.

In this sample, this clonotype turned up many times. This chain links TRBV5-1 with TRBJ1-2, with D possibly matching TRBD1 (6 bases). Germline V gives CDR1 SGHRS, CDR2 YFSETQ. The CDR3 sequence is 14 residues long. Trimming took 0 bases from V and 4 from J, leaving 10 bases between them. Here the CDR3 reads CASSLGDTFYGYTF. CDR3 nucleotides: TGCGCCAGCAGCTTGGGGGACACCTTCTATGGCTACACCTTC.

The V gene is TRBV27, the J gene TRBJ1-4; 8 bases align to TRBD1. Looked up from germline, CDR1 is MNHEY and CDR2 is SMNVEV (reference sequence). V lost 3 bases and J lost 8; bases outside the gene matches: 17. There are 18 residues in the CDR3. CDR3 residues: CASSFPDRGPLILEKLFF. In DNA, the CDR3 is TGTGCCAGCAGTTTCCCCGACAGGGGACCATTAATTTTGGAAAAACTGTTTTTT. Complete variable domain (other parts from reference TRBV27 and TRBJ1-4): EAQVTQNPRYLITVTGKKLTVTCSQNMNHEYMSWYRQDPGLGLRQIYYSMNVEVTDKGDVPEGYKVSRKEKRNFPLILESPSPNQTSLYFCASSFPDRGPLILEKLFFGSGTQLSVL.

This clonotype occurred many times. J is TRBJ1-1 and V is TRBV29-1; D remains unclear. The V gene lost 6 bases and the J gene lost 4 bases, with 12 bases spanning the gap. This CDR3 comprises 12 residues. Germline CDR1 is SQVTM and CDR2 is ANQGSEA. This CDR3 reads CSVLGPSTEAFF. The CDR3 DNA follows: TGCAGCGTCCTAGGACCTAGCACTGAAGCTTTCTTT.

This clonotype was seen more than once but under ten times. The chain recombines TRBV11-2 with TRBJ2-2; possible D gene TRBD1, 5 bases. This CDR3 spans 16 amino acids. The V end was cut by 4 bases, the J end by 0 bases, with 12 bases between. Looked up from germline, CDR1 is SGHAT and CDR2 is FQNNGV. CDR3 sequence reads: CASSSTVHANTGELFF. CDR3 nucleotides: TGTGCCAGCAGCTCGACAGTCCACGCGAACACCGGGGAGCTGTTTTTT.

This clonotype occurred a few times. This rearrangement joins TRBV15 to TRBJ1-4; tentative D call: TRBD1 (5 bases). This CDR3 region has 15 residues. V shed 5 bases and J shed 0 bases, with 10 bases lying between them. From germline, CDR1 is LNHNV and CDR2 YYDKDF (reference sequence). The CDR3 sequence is CATSEGQATNEKLFF. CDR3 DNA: TGTGCCACCAGCGAGGGGCAAGCAACTAATGAAAAACTGTTTTTT.

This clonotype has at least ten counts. CDR3 protein: CASSVEGLLGNQPQHF. CDR3 sequence (DNA): TGTGCCAGCAGTGTCGAAGGACTCCTGGGCAATCAGCCCCAGCATTTT. The chain couples TRBV6-1 to TRBJ1-5; D not certain. The ends were cut back, 4 bases at V and 2 bases at J, with 15 bases in the middle. The germline V gene encodes CDR1 MNHNS and CDR2 SASEGT. The CDR3 totals 16 residues.

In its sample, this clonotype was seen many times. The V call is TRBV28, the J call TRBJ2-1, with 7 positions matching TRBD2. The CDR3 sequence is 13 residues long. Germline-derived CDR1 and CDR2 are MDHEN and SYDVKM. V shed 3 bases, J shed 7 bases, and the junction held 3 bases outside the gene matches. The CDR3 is CASSFSLANEQFF. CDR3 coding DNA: TGTGCCAGCAGTTTCTCACTAGCGAATGAGCAGTTCTTC. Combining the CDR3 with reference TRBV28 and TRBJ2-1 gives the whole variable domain DVKVTQSSRYLVKRTGEKVFLECVQDMDHENMFWYRQDPGLGLRLIYFSYDVKMKEKGDIPEGYSVSREKKERFSLILESASTNQTSMYLCASSFSLANEQFFGPGTRLTVL.

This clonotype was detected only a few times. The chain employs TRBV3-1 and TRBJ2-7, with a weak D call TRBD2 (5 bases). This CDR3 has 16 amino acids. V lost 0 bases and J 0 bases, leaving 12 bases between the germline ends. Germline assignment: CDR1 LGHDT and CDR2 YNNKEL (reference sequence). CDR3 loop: CASSQDERDSSYEQYF. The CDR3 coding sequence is TGTGCCAGCAGCCAAGATGAGAGGGATTCCTCCTACGAGCAGTACTTC.

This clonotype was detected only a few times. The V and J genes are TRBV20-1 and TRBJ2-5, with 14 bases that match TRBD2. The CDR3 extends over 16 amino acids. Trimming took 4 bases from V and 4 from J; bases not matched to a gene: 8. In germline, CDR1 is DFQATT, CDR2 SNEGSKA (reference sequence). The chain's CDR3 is CSAKSTSGGAIETQYF. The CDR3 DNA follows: TGCAGTGCTAAATCGACTAGCGGGGGGGCTATAGAGACCCAGTACTTC.

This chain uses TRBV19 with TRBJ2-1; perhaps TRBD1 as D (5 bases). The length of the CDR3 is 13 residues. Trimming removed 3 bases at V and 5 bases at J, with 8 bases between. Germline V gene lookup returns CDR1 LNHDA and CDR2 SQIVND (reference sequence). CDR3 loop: CASSMTDNNEQFF. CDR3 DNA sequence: TGTGCCAGTAGTATGACAGATAACAATGAGCAGTTCTTC. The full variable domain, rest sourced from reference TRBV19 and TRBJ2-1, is DGGITQSPKYLFRKEGQNVTLSCEQNLNHDAMYWYRQDPGQGLRLIYYSQIVNDFQKGDIAEGYSVSREKKESFPLTVTSAQKNPTAFYLCASSMTDNNEQFFGPGTRLTVL.

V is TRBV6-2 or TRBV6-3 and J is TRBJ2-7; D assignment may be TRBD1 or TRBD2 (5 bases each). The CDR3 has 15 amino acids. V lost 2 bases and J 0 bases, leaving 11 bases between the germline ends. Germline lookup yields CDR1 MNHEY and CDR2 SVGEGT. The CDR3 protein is CASSYRGGRSYEQYF. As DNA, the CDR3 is TGTGCCAGCAGTTACAGGGGCGGGCGCTCCTACGAGCAGTACTTC.

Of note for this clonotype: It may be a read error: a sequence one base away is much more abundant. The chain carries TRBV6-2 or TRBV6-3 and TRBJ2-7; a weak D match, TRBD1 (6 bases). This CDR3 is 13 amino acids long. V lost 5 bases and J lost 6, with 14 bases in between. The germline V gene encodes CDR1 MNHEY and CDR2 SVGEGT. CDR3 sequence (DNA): TGTGCCAGCAGTGTCCGGGACATCTGCGAGCAGTACTTC. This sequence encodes CASSVRDICEQYF.

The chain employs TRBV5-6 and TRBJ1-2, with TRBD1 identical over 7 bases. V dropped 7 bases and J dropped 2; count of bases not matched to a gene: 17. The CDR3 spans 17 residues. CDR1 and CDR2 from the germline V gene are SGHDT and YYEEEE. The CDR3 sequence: CASGFFGLRTGNYGYTF. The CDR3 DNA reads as TGTGCCAGCGGGTTTTTTGGACTGAGGACAGGCAACTATGGCTACACCTTC. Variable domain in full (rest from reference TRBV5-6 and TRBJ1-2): DAGVTQSPTHLIKTRGQQVTLRCSPKSGHDTVSWYQQALGQGPQFIFQYYEEEERQRGNFPDRFSGHQFPNYSSELNVNALLLGDSALYLCASGFFGLRTGNYGYTFGSGTRLTVV.

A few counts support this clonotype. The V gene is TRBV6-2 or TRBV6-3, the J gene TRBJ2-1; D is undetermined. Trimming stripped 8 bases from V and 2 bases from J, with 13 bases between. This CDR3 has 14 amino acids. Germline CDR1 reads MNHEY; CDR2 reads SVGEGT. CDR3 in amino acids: CASCPRSTYNEQFF. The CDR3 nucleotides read TGTGCCAGCTGTCCCCGGTCTACCTACAATGAGCAGTTCTTC.

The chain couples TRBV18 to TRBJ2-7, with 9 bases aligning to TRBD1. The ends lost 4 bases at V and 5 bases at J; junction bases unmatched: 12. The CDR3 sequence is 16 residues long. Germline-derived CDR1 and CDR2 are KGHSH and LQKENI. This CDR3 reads CASSRYTGTGFNEQYF. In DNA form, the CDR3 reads TGTGCCAGCTCACGTTATACCGGGACAGGGTTCAACGAGCAGTACTTC.

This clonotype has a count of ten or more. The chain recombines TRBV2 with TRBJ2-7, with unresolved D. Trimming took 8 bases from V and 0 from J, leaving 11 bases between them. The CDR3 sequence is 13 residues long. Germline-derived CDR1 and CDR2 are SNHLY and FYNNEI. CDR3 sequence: CASARISSYEQYF. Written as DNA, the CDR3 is TGTGCCAGCGCTCGTATCTCCTCCTACGAGCAGTACTTC.

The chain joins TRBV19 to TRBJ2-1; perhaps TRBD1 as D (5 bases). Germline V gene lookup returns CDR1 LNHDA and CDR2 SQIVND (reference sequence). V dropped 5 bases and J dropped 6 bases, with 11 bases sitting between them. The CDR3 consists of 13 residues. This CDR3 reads CASSPRDSNEQFF. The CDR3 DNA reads TGTGCCAGTAGTCCCAGAGACAGCAATGAGCAGTTCTTC.

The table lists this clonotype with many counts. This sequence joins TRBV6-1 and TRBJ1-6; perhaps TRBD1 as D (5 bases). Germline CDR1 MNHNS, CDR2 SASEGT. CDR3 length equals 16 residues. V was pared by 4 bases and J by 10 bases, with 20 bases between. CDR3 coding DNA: TGTGCCAGCAGTGTTTCGCAGGGAACGGGCGGCTCACCCCTCCACTTT. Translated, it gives CASSVSQGTGGSPLHF.

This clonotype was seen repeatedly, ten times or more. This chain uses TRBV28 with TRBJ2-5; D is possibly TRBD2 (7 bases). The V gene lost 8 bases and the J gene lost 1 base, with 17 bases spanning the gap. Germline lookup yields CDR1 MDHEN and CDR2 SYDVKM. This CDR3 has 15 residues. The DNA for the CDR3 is TGTGCCAGCTCCCCTTGGCGGGGGCCCCAAGAGACCCAGTACTTC. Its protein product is CASSPWRGPQETQYF.

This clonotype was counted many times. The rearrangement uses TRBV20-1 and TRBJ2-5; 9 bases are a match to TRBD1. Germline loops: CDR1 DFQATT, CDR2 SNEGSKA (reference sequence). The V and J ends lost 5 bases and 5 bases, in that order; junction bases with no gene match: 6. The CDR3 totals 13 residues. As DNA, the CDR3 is TGCAGTGCTTGGGGACAGGGAGGGGAGACCCAGTACTTC. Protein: CSAWGQGGETQYF.

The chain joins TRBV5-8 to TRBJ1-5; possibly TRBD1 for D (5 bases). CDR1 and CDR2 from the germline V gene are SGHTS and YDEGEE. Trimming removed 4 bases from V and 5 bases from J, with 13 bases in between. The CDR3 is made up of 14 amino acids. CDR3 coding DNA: TGTGCCAGCAGCACTGTCGGGGGGTATCAGCCCCAGCATTTT. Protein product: CASSTVGGYQPQHF. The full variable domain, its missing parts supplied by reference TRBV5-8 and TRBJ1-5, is EAGVTQSPTHLIKTRGQQATLRCSPISGHTSVYWYQQALGLGLQFLLWYDEGEERNRGNFPPRFSGRQFPNYSSELNVNALELEDSALYLCASSTVGGYQPQHFGDGTRLSIL.

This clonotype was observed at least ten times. The CDR3 bases are TGTGCCAGCAGCCGTGCTGGGGGGACCTACGAGCAGTACTTC. Translated: CASSRAGGTYEQYF. The chain carries TRBV11-2 and TRBJ2-7; maybe TRBD2 (6 bases). Looked up from germline, CDR1 is SGHAT and CDR2 is FQNNGV. This CDR3 spans 14 amino acids. Trimming left V 5 bases short and J 2 bases short, with 13 bases between. Looking up the rest from reference TRBV11-2 and TRBJ2-7 gives the full variable domain: EAGVAQSPRYKIIEKRQSVAFWCNPISGHATLYWYQQILGQGPKLLIQFQNNGVVDDSQLPKDRFSAERLKGVDSTLKIQPAKLEDSAVYLCASSRAGGTYEQYFGPGTRLTVT.

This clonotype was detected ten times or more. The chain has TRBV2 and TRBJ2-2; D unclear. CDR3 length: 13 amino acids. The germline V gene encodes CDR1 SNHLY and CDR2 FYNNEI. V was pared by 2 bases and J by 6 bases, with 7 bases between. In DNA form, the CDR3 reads TGTGCCAGCAGTGAAATCGGTTCCGGGGAGCTGTTTTTT. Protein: CASSEIGSGELFF.

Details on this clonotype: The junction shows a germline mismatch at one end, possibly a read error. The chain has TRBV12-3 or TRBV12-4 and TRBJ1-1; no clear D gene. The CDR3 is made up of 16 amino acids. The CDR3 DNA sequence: TGTGCCAGCAGTTTAGGAAGGGCCACAGAGAGCACTGAAGCTCTCTTT. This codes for CASSLGRATESTEALF.